These T cell receptor beta chains were read from a single sample in a study of T cell responses to AZD1222 COVID-19 vaccine. Sequencing was performed with immunoSEQ multiplex PCR; in TCRdb, only in-frame clones are kept and a portion is missing. The table shows 100,000 or so clones, with about 87% occurring only once. Material: peripheral blood, obtained on day 0 of AZD1222 vaccination. These receptors were taken from an adult in good health. Each CDR3 is given with its conserved first and last residue. The D gene is left open where the match is weak. Part of the rows lack a size; the others show once, few, many or a class for expanded clones.

J | V | size | D | DNA | CDR3
TRBJ1-2 | TRBV7-6 | . | TRBD1 | TGTGCCAGCAGCTCGGACAGGATTAACTATGGCTACACCTTC | CASSSDRINYGYTF
TRBJ1-5 | TRBV30 | once | . | TGTGCCTGGAGTTGGGGTTTGGGCAATCAGCCCCAGCATTTT | CAWSWGLGNQPQHF
TRBJ1-1 | TRBV15 | few | . | TGTGCCACCAGCAGAGACGTGGGTACAGGGACCATGAACACTGAAGCTTTCTTT | CATSRDVGTGTMNTEAFF
TRBJ2-1 | TRBV19 | . | TRBD2 | TGTGCCAGTAGGGGGACTAGCGGGTCCTTAAGCTCCTACAATGAGCAGTTCTTC | CASRGTSGSLSSYNEQFF
TRBJ1-3 | TRBV28 | . | . | TGTGCCAGCAACTTTTTCACAACGGGAAACACCATATATTTT | CASNFFTTGNTIYF
TRBJ2-2 | TRBV7-2 | once | . | TGTGCCAGCAGCTTAGGTCCGGGACTCAGGCTGTTTTTT | CASSLGPGLRLFF
TRBJ1-6 | TRBV2 | . | TRBD1 | TGTGCCAGCAGGGGGGACAGAGTCTTCGATTCACCCCTCCACTTT | CASRGDRVFDSPLHF
TRBJ1-1 | TRBV5-1 | . | . | TGCGCCAGCAGCCGGGACAACACTGAAGCTTTCTTT | CASSRDNTEAFF
TRBJ2-2 | TRBV27 | . | . | TGTGCCAGCAGTTTTAACCGGGAGCTGTTTTTT | CASSFNRELFF
TRBJ1-5 | TRBV28 | few | . | TGTGCCAGCAGGTATAGCAATCAGCCCCAGCATTTT | CASRYSNQPQHF
TRBJ2-7 | TRBV7-2 | . | TRBD2 | TGTGCCAGCAGCGTAGCGGGGGGCCCCTACGAGCAGTACTTC | CASSVAGGPYEQYF
TRBJ2-4 | TRBV4-3 | . | . | TGCGCCAGCAGCCAAGATCGGGGGGCCGTGAAAAACATTCAGTACTTC | CASSQDRGAVKNIQYF
TRBJ1-4 | TRBV6-2/TRBV6-3 | . | . | TGTGCCAGCAGTTACGGGGGACGGAATAATGAAAAACTGTTTTTT | CASSYGGRNNEKLFF
TRBJ1-2 | TRBV7-9 | . | TRBD1 | TGTGCCAGCAGCATTCAGGGGACAGGCGGGTATGGCTACACCTTC | CASSIQGTGGYGYTF
TRBJ2-3 | TRBV10-3 | . | TRBD2 | TGTGCCATCAGTGAGGGACTAGCGGGGAAGACTAGCACAGATACGCAGTATTTT | CAISEGLAGKTSTDTQYF
TRBJ1-5 | TRBV18 | . | . | TGTGCCAGCTCACGACAGCCTGGTCTTGGACATCAGCCCCAGCATTTT | CASSRQPGLGHQPQHF
TRBJ1-4 | TRBV5-5 | . | . | TGTGCCAGCAGCTTGGGGGGATCCCTGAGGAAACTGTTTTTT | CASSLGGSLRKLFF
TRBJ1-5 | TRBV6-6 | . | . | TGTGCCAGCAGTTACTTTGGGGTCGGCAATCAGCCCCAGCATTTT | CASSYFGVGNQPQHF
TRBJ1-5 | TRBV29-1 | . | . | TGCAGCGTTGTTGAACAGGGAAGCAATCAGCCCCAGCATTTT | CSVVEQGSNQPQHF
TRBJ2-7 | TRBV5-1 | . | . | TGCGCCAGCAGTTCCGGGACGGCCTACAACGAGCAGTACTTC | CASSSGTAYNEQYF
TRBJ1-1 | TRBV19 | . | . | TGTGCCAGTAGTATCACCCTGAACACTGAAGCTTTCTTT | CASSITLNTEAFF
TRBJ1-6 | TRBV6-4 | . | . | TGTGCCAGCAGTGACCGGACAGATAATTCACCCCTCCACTTT | CASSDRTDNSPLHF
TRBJ2-2 | TRBV30 | . | . | TGTGCCTGGAGTGACGGGACGGGCGGGGAGCTGTTTTTT | CAWSDGTGGELFF
TRBJ1-5 | TRBV18 | . | . | TGTGCCAGCTCACCAATGGGGGCTAGCAATCAGCCCCAGCATTTT | CASSPMGASNQPQHF
TRBJ2-3 | TRBV18 | . | TRBD1 | TGTGCCAGCTCACCACTAGGACAGGGCCGGGGAGATACGCAGTATTTT | CASSPLGQGRGDTQYF
TRBJ1-2 | TRBV3-1/TRBV3-2 | . | . | TGTGCCAGCAGCCAAGGATTCTATGGCTACACCTTC | CASSQGFYGYTF
TRBJ2-1 | TRBV5-8 | . | TRBD1 | TGTGCCAGCAGCTTGGGGGACAGGGATTTCGATGAGCAGTTCTTC | CASSLGDRDFDEQFF
TRBJ1-1 | TRBV5-4 | . | . | TGTGCCAGCAGCCCCCCTCTGGGCGTGGGCACTGAAGCTTTCTTT | CASSPPLGVGTEAFF
TRBJ1-1 | TRBV18 | . | TRBD1 | TGTGCCAGCTCACCATCACAGGGGGATACTGAAGCTTTCTTT | CASSPSQGDTEAFF
TRBJ1-3 | TRBV5-4 | . | . | TGTGCCAGCAGCTTGAGAAACACCATATATTTT | CASSLRNTIYF
TRBJ1-3 | TRBV18 | . | TRBD1 | TGTGCCAGCTCACCTCTAAGCTATCAGGGGGCCACTGGAAACACCATATATTTT | CASSPLSYQGATGNTIYF
TRBJ1-2 | TRBV6-1 | . | . | TGTGCCAGCAGTGAATTATTATCCGGCTACACCTTC | CASSELLSGYTF
TRBJ2-1 | TRBV3-1/TRBV3-2 | . | TRBD1 | TGTGCCAGCAGCCTTCTGGGACAGGCCTCCTACAATGAGCAGTTCTTC | CASSLLGQASYNEQFF
TRBJ1-2 | TRBV2 | . | . | TGTGCCAGCACCCCGATTAAAGGGGATGGCTACACCTTC | CASTPIKGDGYTF
TRBJ2-7 | TRBV7-2 | . | . | TGTGCCAGCAGCTTACAAAGAAGCTACGAGCAGTACTTC | CASSLQRSYEQYF
TRBJ1-3 | TRBV5-5 | . | . | TGTGCCAGCAGCTTGGTGGGCCCGAGCTCTGGAAACACCATATATTTT | CASSLVGPSSGNTIYF
TRBJ1-1 | TRBV5-6 | . | . | TGTGCCAGCAGCTTGGCACACCCGAACACTGAAGCTTTCTTT | CASSLAHPNTEAFF
TRBJ1-6 | TRBV9 | . | . | TGTGCCAGCAGCGTAGCTCCAGAAGGTTCACCCCTCCACTTT | CASSVAPEGSPLHF
TRBJ2-5 | TRBV5-1 | . | TRBD2 | TGCGCCAGCAGCTTGGGACTAGCGGCCGCCATTCAAGAGACCCAGTACTTC | CASSLGLAAAIQETQYF
TRBJ1-2 | TRBV6-5 | . | TRBD1 | TGTGCCAGCAGCTTTGGTCAGGGGGGGAACTATGGCTACACCTTC | CASSFGQGGNYGYTF
TRBJ1-2 | TRBV6-1 | . | . | TGTGCCAGCAGTGAAGCGGATCGAGAACTCTATGGCTACACCTTC | CASSEADRELYGYTF
TRBJ1-6 | TRBV30 | once | . | TGTGCCTGGAGTGTACACTTGGGGTCTTGGGATTCACCCCTCCACTTT | CAWSVHLGSWDSPLHF
TRBJ1-2 | TRBV6-2/TRBV6-3 | . | TRBD1 | TGTGCCAGCAGTGCCGGGACAGGGACCACTCTATATGGCTACACCTTC | CASSAGTGTTLYGYTF
TRBJ1-6 | TRBV28 | . | TRBD1 | TGTGCCAGCAGTCACCGGACAGGGACCGATTCACCCCTCCACTTT | CASSHRTGTDSPLHF
TRBJ2-2 | TRBV9 | . | . | TGTGCCAGCAGCGTAGGCACTTTTAACACCGGGGAGCTGTTTTTT | CASSVGTFNTGELFF